The source of this TCR beta chain is a study of shared clonotypes between healthy human individuals (dated by TCRdb to 2020 to 2022). Context from the whole study: Two women and three men aged 18 to 49 years were included in the cohort. Per donor, three plates each were used for CD4 naive and CD4 memory, two for CD8 naive, and one for CD8 memory. Blood TCR repertoires of five healthy adults were deeply sequenced to estimate repertoire size and the extent of clonotype sharing between individuals. To increase sequencing depth and limit assay-specific biases, different laboratories used diverse techniques to prepare libraries and sequence TCR repertoires. Leukapheresis yielded between about 0.85 and 9.5 billion PBMCs per donor.

The donors were healthy, HIV-negative adults who had no recently reported acute infections or vaccinations. All donors were Caucasian adults living in Nashville, Tennessee, USA. The CD8 memory samples were a combination of magnetically selected CD45RO+ cells and CCR7-negative CD45RA+ effector memory (TemRA) cells. Blood was collected by leukapheresis, and PBMCs were isolated by Ficoll-Histopaque density gradient centrifugation and then cryopreserved in liquid nitrogen vapor phase. Purity and quantity of every magnetically sorted T cell population were checked by analytical flow cytometry. Genomic DNA was isolated from each sorted fraction and quantified by UV absorbance on a Nanodrop 2000c. Using the deep immunoSEQ assay, multiplex PCR amplified TCR CDR3 regions from genomic DNA. Extracted genomic DNA from each cell subset was spread evenly across all wells of several immunoSEQ 96-well plates, with each plate serving as a replicate. For sorted subsets, about 200 ng genomic DNA, equal to some 30,000 T cell genomes, was loaded into each replicate PCR. Purified libraries were measured with a Qubit 3.0 fluorometer, size-checked on a Bioanalyzer 2100, and measured again with the KAPA Library Quantification kit. A separate single-read 150-cycle Illumina NextSeq 550 flow cell was used to sequence each immunoSEQ 96-well plate. Per the authors' processing: The immunoSEQ output contained only junctional sequences without quality scores, so filtering could not match that applied to full-length reads. To assign V/J genes and CDR3, sequences were annotated against IMGT germline references using PyIR, a Python wrapper for IgBLAST v1.9. Any read was removed if the V/J assignment was weak (E-value above 1e-6), the CDR3 was missing, or the read contained stop codons, out-of-frame junctions, or ambiguous translated residues. V3J clonotypes were defined as sequences sharing an identical inferred V gene, J gene, and CDR3 amino acid sequence. Percentage overlap between repertoires was calculated by dividing the number of shared unique clonotypes by the size of the smaller repertoire. RTK rarefaction, the Chao1 estimator, and Recon v2.1 estimates of unobserved clonotypes were used to assess repertoire richness. Generation probabilities for all TCRbeta clonotypes obtained by the gDNA method from a few donors were computed using OLGA. TCRdb limited this immuneACCESS table to in-frame rearrangements with V and J called. A share of clones is missing; checked studies link under half to unresolved V genes, and the rest is unexplained. V and J calls plus clone size are reproduced from that table; the DNA served to infer D and trimming. The table for this sample lists over 95,000 clones; under 70% of them were counted only once. The top ten constitute 20% to 25% of the sample.

Broader findings and caveats from the paper: Pairwise subsampling indicated that sequencing depth was expected to affect the degree of clonotype sharing among donors. Sampling was restricted to blood, and TCR repertoires in tissues likely differ from the TCR repertoires found in blood. Even with the large sequencing depth, rarefaction of the sorted-subset datasets indicated that sequencing was incomplete. Across several donors, roughly 5.1% of naive CD4, roughly 3.5% of naive CD8, under 2.5% of memory CD4, and approximately 0.4% of memory CD8 clonotypes were shared. Because the study included only a small number of donors, the genetic and exposure-history diversity represented was limited. Naive subsets generally had larger estimated clonotype richness than memory subsets. Higher generation probabilities were observed for clonotypes shared by all four sorted-subset donors than for non-shared clonotypes.

The germline V gene provides CDR1 MGHRA and CDR2 YSYEKL. For this chain, trimming is 1 base at the V end and 0 bases at the J end, and the number of junction bases without a gene match is 12. The CDR3 has 20 amino acids, counting the end cysteine and phenylalanine. Only the CDR3 region is kept as DNA, spanning 60 bases read in frame from base 1. A remark on this clone: The antigen this receptor binds is unknown. No qualities accompany the bases; no much larger clone lies one base away.

The chain was built from TRBV4-1 and TRBJ2-6; TRBD1 agrees with 7 junctional bases. The TCR was taken from a woman in her 30s in good health. Material for sequencing was memory CD8+ T cells sorted from blood. This specimen's cell subset or site label, per the study, means: CD45RO+ cells pooled with CCR7-negative TemRA cells. The CDR3 sequence is CASSQVNHRGAGSGANVLTF. The bases are TGCGCCAGCAGCCAAGTTAACCACAGGGGCGCCGGCTCTGGGGCCAACGTCCTGACTTTC.